The 9 T cell receptor beta chains given below trace back to one sample, sequenced in a study of cytomegalovirus exposure and HLA in healthy donors (TCRdb year 2017). The library was built by means of the immunoSEQ multiplex PCR assay. For the multiplex PCR, a mixture combining 60 forward primers for TCR Vbeta segments and 13 reverse primers for TCR Jbeta segments was used. In its TCRdb copy, this immuneACCESS table keeps in-frame sequences only and misses some clones. Where compared with another copy, unresolved V genes explain less than half of these, and the others have no known cause. The table for this sample lists around 130,000 clones; 81% of them were counted only once. Of the sample, around 0.67% falls within the top ten clones. Sequencing used PBMCs. All receptors derive from a man aged 18 to 30 in good health and CMV-seronegative.

V gene TRBV4-3 combines with J gene TRBJ1-5, with TRBD1 as a possible D gene (5 bases). The CDR3 is 15 amino acids. The germline CDR1 and CDR2 sequences are LGHNA and YSLEER. The germline V and J ends were trimmed by 5 bases and 0 bases, with 11 bases remaining between them. This CDR3 is CASSSGLNSNQPQHF. The CDR3, as DNA: TGCGCCAGCAGCTCGGGACTGAATAGCAATCAGCCCCAGCATTTT.

J is TRBJ2-6 and V is TRBV2, with TRBD1 identical over 7 bases. The CDR3 covers 15 residues. CDR1 is SNHLY and CDR2 is FYNNEI in the germline V gene. With 7 bases clipped from V and 4 bases from J, the junction kept 7 bases outside the gene matches. The CDR3 spells CASTKGTAGANVLTF. The DNA for the CDR3 is TGTGCCAGCACCAAAGGGACAGCCGGGGCCAACGTCCTGACTTTC.

In this sample, this clone turned up once. The genes are TRBV7-6 and TRBJ1-2; no firm D call. This CDR3 has 16 residues. V gave up 4 bases and J gave up 5 bases, with 20 bases separating them. Looked up from germline, CDR1 is SGHVS and CDR2 is FNYEAQ. CDR3 sequence (DNA): TGTGCCAGCAGCTCCAAAGGACCCGGGAGGCTGTATGGCTACACCTTC. Amino acid sequence: CASSSKGPGRLYGYTF.

This clone was observed once. Other DNA sequences in this specimen translate into the identical CDR3. This chain uses TRBV4-3 with TRBJ2-7; D possibly corresponds to TRBD1 (5 bases). Germline V gene lookup returns CDR1 LGHNA and CDR2 YSLEER. The CDR3 length is 14 residues. Trimming pared 1 base from V and 2 bases from J, leaving 9 bases between. CDR3 region: CASSQGTGTYEQYF. The DNA of the CDR3 is TGCGCCAGCAGCCAAGGCACAGGTACCTACGAGCAGTACTTC.

This clone was detected once. This chain connects TRBV9 to TRBJ2-3; the match to TRBD2 covers 13 bases. The CDR3 consists of 18 residues. Germline lookup yields CDR1 SGDLS and CDR2 YYNGEE. Germline trimming cut 3 bases from V and 2 bases from J; bases unmatched to any gene: 9. CDR3 DNA: TGTGCCAGCAGCGCAGCTGGACTAGCGGGGGCCTACACAGATACGCAGTATTTT. Its translation is CASSAAGLAGAYTDTQYF. Variable domain in full (rest from reference TRBV9 and TRBJ2-3): DSGVTQTPKHLITATGQRVTLRCSPRSGDLSVYWYQQSLDQGLQFLIQYYNGEERAKGNILERFSAQQFPDLHSELNLSSLELGDSALYFCASSAAGLAGAYTDTQYFGPGTRLTVL.

The chain combines TRBV4-1 with TRBJ1-1; D may be TRBD1 (6 bases). CDR1 is MGHRA, CDR2 YSYEKL, per germline. The CDR3 is 14 residues long. V was cut by 1 base and J by 13 bases, with 19 bases left in between. For the CDR3, the DNA is TGCGCCAGCAGCCAAGCGGCAGGGGCAATCGATAATTTCTTT. It is translated as CASSQAAGAIDNFF.

V is TRBV5-5 and J is TRBJ1-6, with D maybe TRBD1 (6 bases). CDR1 is SGHKS, CDR2 YYEKEE, per germline (reference sequence). V lost 1 base to trimming and J lost 1 base, with 18 bases between them. The CDR3 consists of 19 residues. The CDR3 here is CASSLFSTGKWSYNSPLHF. CDR3 sequence (DNA): TGTGCCAGCAGCTTGTTCAGTACAGGGAAGTGGTCCTATAATTCACCCCTCCACTTT.

The chain combines TRBV7-6 with TRBJ2-2, with 11 nucleotides matching TRBD2. The germline CDR1 and CDR2 sequences are SGHVS and FNYEAQ. CDR3 length: 17 amino acids. J gave up 5 bases and V 3 bases, and 8 bases lay outside the gene matches. The CDR3 protein is CASSFSGGAQGTGELFF. The DNA for the CDR3 is TGTGCCAGCAGCTTTAGCGGGGGGGCCCAGGGGACCGGGGAGCTGTTTTTT.

This clone came up once. The J gene is TRBJ2-7, the V gene TRBV9, with 11 bases lining up with TRBD1. Germline V gene lookup returns CDR1 SGDLS and CDR2 YYNGEE. J gave up 7 bases and V 4 bases, and 10 bases lay outside the gene matches. This CDR3 region has 15 residues. This CDR3 reads CASSWGDRGTVEQYF. The CDR3 DNA sequence: TGTGCCAGCAGCTGGGGGGACAGGGGGACGGTGGAGCAGTACTTC.